This T cell receptor beta chain comes out of a study of blood T cell repertoires in COVID-19 (dated by TCRdb to the early 2020s). In the study overall: Collaborator samples came from the United States, Italy and Spain and covered acute and convalescent phases of COVID-19. Where available, HLA class I and class II types were obtained from metadata supplied by the sample provider rather than from assay-based typing. A freely available public database, intended as a resource for researchers studying the immune response to SARS-CoV-2, is where the repertoires were released. Subjects who had been exposed to COVID-19, were actively infected with it, or had recovered from it provided the deeply sampled blood TCRbeta repertoires that made up the dataset. The samples were drawn from the first 160 participants of the ongoing ImmuneRACE study and from some 1,300 subjects provided by 6 global collaborators. The material from the prospective study consisted of cDNA or gDNA derived from T cells, B-cell-depleted T cells, or PBMCs. Sample metadata almost always included a de-identified subject ID, COVID-19 status, age in years and sex.

Note on this clone: Its antigen remains unidentified. Qualities for individual bases were not recorded, and no much larger clone is one base off.

TCRbeta CDR3 regions were amplified from genomic DNA using the immunoSEQ Assay, a bias-controlled multiplex PCR. In the original analysis: Within the assay, amplification of reference gene primers was used to estimate how many nucleated cells each sample contained. To quantify the absolute abundance of each unique TCRbeta CDR3 rearrangement, sequence reads were collapsed and filtered. Productive Simpson clonality was computed per sample as the square root of Simpson's diversity index over productive rearrangements. The source is immuneACCESS, and TCRdb retained only in-frame sequences with V and J called. Part of the clones is not carried over; for the studies checked, unresolved V genes explain less than half of this, and the remainder is unexplained. The D gene and trimming were derived from the DNA, and the V and J assignments and clone size from that table. In this sample the table shows tens of thousands of clones, approximately 86% of which occur a single time. Of the sample, about 4.2% falls within the top ten clones.

The study at large found these results: How much clinical and demographic metadata was included differed by source and by participant, and the metadata was provided uncurated.

Each collaborating institution followed its own protocols to collect whole blood in K2EDTA tubes. For TCRbeta analysis, collaborators shipped samples in one of three forms: frozen whole blood, isolated PBMCs, or DNA extracted from either of those sample types. Reading the germline V gene gives CDR1 MNHEY and CDR2 SVGAGI. Counted from cysteine to phenylalanine, this CDR3 has 13 amino acids. Just the 39-base CDR3 DNA is kept, in frame starting at base 1. At the junction V is shortened by 4 bases and J by 8 bases, with 11 bases in between. This TCR was sampled from a man older than 75 with active COVID-19. Input material: peripheral blood. Here the chain combines TRBV6-5 and TRBJ1-4; too little of a D gene remains to name it. The DNA is as follows: TGTGCCAGCAGTTCGGCCGGGTGGGAAAAACTGTTTTTT. It codes for CASSSAGWEKLFF.